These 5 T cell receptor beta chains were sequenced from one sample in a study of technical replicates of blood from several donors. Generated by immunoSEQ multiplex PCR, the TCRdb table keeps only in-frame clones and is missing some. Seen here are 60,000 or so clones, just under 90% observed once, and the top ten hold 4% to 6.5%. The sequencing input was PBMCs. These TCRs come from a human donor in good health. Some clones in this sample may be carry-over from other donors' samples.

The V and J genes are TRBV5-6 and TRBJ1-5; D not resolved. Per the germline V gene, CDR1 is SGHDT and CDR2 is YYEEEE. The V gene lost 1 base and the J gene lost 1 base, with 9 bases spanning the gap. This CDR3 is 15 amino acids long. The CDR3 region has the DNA TGTGCCAGCAGCTTGCGGGGTTGGAGCAATCAGCCCCAGCATTTT. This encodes CASSLRGWSNQPQHF.

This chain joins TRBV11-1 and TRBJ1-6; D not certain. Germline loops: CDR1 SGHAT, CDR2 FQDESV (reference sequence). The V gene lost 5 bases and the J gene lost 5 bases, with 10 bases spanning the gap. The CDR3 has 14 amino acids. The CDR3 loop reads CASSPSRDNSPLHF. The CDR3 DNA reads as TGTGCCAGCAGCCCCAGCCGGGATAATTCACCCCTCCACTTT.

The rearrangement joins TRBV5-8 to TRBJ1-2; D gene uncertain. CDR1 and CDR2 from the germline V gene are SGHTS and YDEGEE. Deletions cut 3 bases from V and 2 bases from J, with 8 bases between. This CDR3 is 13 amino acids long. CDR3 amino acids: CASSSQANYGYTF. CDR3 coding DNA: TGTGCCAGCAGCTCTCAGGCCAACTATGGCTACACCTTC.

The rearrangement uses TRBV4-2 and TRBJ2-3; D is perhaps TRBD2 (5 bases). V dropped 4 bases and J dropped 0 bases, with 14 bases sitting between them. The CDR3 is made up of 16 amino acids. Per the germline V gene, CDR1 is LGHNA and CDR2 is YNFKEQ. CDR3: CASSPDSLRSTDTQYF. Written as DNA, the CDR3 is TGTGCCAGCAGCCCGGACTCTTTACGCAGCACAGATACGCAGTATTTT.

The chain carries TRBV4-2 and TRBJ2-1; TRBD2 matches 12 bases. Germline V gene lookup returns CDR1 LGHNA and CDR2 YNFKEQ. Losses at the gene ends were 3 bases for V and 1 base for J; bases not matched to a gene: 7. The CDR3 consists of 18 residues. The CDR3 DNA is TGTGCCAGCAGCCACCTGACTAGCGGGGGCTTTTCCTACAATGAGCAGTTCTTC. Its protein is CASSHLTSGGFSYNEQFF.